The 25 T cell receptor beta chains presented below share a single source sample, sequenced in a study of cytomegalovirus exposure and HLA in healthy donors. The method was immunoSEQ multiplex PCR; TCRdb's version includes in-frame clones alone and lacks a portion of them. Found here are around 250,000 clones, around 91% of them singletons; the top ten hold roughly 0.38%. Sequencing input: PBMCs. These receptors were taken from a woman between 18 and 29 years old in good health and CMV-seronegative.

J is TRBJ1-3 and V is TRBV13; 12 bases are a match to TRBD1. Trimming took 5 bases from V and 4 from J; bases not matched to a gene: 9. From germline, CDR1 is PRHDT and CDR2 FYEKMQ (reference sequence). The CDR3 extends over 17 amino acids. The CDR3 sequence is CASSRGTGGAEGNTIYF. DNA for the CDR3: TGTGCCAGCAGCAGAGGGACAGGGGGCGCGGAGGGAAACACCATATATTTT.

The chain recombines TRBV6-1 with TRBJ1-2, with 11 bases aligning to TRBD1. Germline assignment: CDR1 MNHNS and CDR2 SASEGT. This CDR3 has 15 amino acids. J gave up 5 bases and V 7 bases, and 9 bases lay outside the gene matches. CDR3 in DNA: TGTGCCAGCACCTCCGGGACAGGGGGGATGTATGGCTACACCTTC. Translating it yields CASTSGTGGMYGYTF.

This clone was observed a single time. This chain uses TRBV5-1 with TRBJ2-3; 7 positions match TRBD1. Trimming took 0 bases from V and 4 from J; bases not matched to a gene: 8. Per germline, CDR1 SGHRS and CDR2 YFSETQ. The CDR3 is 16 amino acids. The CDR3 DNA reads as TGCGCCAGCAGCTTGGATCGGCAGGGGGAACCAGATACGCAGTATTTT. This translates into CASSLDRQGEPDTQYF.

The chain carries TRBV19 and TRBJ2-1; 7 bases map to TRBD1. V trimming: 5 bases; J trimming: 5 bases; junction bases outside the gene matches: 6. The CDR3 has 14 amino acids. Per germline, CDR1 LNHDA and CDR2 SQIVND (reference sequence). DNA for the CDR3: TGTGCCAGTAGTGCGCCGGGACAGCACAATGAGCAGTTCTTC. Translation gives CASSAPGQHNEQFF.

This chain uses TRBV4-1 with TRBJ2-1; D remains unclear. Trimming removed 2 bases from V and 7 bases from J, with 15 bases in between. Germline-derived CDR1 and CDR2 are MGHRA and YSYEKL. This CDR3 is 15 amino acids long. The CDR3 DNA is TGCGCCAGCAGCCAACACTCGGTCGGTATGAATGAGCAGTTCTTC. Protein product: CASSQHSVGMNEQFF.

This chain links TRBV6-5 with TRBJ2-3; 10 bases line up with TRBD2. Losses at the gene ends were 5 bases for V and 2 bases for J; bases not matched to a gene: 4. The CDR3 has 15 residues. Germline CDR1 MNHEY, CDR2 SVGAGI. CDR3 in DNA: TGTGCCAGCAGTAATCTAGCGGGGGCCACAGATACGCAGTATTTT. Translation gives CASSNLAGATDTQYF.

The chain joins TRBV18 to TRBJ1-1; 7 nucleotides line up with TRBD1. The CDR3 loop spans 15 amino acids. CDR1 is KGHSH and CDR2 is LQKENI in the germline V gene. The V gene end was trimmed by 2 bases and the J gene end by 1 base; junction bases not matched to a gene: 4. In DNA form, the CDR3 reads TGTGCCAGCTCACCAAGGACAGGACAGAACACTGAAGCTTTCTTT. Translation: CASSPRTGQNTEAFF. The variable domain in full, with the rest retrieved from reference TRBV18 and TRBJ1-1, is NAGVMQNPRHLVRRRGQEARLRCSPMKGHSHVYWYRQLPEEGLKFMVYLQKENIIDESGMPKERFSAEFPKEGPSILRIQQVVRGDSAAYFCASSPRTGQNTEAFFGQGTRLTVV.

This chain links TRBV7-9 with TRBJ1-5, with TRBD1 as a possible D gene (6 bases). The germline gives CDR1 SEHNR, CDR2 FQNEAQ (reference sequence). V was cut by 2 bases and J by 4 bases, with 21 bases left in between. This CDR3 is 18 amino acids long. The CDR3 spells CASSLSINTGHLNQPQHF. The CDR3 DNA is TGTGCCAGCAGCTTATCTATTAATACGGGACACCTAAATCAGCCCCAGCATTTT.

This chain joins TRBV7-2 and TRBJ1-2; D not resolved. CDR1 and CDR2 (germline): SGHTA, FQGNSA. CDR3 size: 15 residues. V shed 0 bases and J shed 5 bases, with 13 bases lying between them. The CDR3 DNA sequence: TGTGCCAGCAGCTTAGCTAGGCAGACTCCTTATGGCTACACCTTC. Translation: CASSLARQTPYGYTF.

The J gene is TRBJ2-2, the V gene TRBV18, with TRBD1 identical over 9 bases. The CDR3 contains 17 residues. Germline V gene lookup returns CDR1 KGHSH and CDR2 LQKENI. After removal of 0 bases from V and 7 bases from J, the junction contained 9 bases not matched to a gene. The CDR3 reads CASSPPTGDRVHGELFF. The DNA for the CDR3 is TGTGCCAGCTCACCACCTACGGGGGACAGGGTCCACGGGGAGCTGTTTTTT.

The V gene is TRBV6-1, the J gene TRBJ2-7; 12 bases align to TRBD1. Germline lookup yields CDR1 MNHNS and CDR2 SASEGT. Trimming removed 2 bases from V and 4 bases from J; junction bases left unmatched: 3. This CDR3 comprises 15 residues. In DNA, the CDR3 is TGTGCCAGCAGTGAATGGGACAGGGGGCCTTACGAGCAGTACGTC. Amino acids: CASSEWDRGPYEQYV.

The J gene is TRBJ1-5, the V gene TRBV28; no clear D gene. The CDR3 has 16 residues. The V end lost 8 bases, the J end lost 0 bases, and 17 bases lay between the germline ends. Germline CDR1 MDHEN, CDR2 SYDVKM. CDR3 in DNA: TGTGCCAGCGAGCAGGTGGCTCAATATAGCAATCAGCCCCAGCATTTT. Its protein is CASEQVAQYSNQPQHF.

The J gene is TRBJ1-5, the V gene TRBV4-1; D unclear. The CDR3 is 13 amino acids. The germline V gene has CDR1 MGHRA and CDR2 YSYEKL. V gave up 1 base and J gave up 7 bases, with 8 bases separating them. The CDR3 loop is CASSQVRWQPQHF. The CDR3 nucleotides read TGCGCCAGCAGCCAAGTGCGATGGCAGCCCCAGCATTTT.

The CDR3 reads CASSPGQGAVYGYTF. DNA for the CDR3: TGTGCCAGCAGCCCCGGACAGGGGGCGGTCTATGGCTACACCTTC. The chain couples TRBV5-8 to TRBJ1-2; 11 bases agree with TRBD1. This CDR3 has 15 amino acids. V trimming: 4 bases; J trimming: 4 bases; junction bases outside the gene matches: 6. Germline V CDR1 and CDR2: SGHTS, YDEGEE.

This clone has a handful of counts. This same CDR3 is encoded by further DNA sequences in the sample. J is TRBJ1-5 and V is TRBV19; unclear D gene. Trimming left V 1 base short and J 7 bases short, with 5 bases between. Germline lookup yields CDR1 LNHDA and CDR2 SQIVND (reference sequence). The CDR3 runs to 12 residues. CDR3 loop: CASSIGGQPQHF. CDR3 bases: TGTGCCAGTAGTATAGGAGGGCAGCCCCAGCATTTT. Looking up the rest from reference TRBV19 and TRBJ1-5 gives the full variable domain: DGGITQSPKYLFRKEGQNVTLSCEQNLNHDAMYWYRQDPGQGLRLIYYSQIVNDFQKGDIAEGYSVSREKKESFPLTVTSAQKNPTAFYLCASSIGGQPQHFGDGTRLSIL.

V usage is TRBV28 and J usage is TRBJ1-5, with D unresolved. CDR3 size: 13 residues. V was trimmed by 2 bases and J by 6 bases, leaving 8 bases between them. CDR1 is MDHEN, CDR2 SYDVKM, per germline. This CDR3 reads CASSLGFGQPQHF. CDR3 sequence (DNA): TGTGCCAGCAGTTTAGGCTTTGGTCAGCCCCAGCATTTT.

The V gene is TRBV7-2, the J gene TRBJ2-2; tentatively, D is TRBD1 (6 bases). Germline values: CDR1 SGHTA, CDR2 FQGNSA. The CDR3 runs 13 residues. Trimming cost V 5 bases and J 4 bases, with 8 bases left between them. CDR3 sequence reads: CASSLTGTGELFF. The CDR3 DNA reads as TGTGCCAGCAGCCTGACAGGCACCGGGGAGCTGTTTTTT.

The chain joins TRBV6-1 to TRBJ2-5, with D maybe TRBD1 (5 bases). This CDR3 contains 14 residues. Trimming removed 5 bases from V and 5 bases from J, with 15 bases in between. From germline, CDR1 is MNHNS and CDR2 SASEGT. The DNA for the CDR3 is TGTGCCAGCAGTCCTGGGGCCAGGCTGGAGACCCAGTACTTC. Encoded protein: CASSPGARLETQYF.

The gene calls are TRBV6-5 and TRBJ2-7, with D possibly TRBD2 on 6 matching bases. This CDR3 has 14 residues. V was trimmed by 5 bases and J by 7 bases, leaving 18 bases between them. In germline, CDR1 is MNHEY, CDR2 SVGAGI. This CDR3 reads CASSPGTWSREQYF. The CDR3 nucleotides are TGTGCCAGCAGTCCGGGGACTTGGTCTAGGGAGCAGTACTTC.

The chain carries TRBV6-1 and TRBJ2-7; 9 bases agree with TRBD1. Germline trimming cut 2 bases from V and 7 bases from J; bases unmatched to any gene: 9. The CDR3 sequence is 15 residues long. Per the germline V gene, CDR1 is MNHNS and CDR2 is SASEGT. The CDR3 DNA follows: TGTGCCAGCAGTGAACCATACAGGGGGCTCGGGGAGCAGTACTTC. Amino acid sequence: CASSEPYRGLGEQYF.

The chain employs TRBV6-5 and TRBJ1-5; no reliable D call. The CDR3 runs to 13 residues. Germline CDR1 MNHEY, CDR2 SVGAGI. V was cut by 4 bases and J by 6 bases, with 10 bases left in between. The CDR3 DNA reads TGTGCCAGCAGTTCCACGGGTGCTCAGCCCCAGCATTTT. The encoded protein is CASSSTGAQPQHF.

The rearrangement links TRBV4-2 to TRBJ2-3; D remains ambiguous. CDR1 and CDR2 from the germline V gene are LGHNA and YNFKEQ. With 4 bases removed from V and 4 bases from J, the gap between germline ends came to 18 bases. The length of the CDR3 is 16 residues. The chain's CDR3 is CASSPQATQMSDTQYF. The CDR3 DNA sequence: TGTGCCAGCAGCCCGCAGGCCACTCAAATGTCAGATACGCAGTATTTT.

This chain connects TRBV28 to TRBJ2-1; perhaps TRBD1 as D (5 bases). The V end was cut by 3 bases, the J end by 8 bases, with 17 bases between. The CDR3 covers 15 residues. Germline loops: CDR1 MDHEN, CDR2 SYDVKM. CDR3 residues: CASSFWAGQGDEQFF. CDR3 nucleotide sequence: TGTGCCAGCAGTTTCTGGGCAGGGCAGGGTGATGAGCAGTTCTTC. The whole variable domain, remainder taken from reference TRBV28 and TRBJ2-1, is DVKVTQSSRYLVKRTGEKVFLECVQDMDHENMFWYRQDPGLGLRLIYFSYDVKMKEKGDIPEGYSVSREKKERFSLILESASTNQTSMYLCASSFWAGQGDEQFFGPGTRLTVL.

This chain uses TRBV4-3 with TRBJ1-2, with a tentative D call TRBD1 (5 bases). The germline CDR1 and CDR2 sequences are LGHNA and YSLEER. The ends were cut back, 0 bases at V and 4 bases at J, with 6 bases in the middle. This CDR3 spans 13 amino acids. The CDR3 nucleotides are TGCGCCAGCAGCCAAGACAGGGTCTATGGCTACACCTTC. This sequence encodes CASSQDRVYGYTF.

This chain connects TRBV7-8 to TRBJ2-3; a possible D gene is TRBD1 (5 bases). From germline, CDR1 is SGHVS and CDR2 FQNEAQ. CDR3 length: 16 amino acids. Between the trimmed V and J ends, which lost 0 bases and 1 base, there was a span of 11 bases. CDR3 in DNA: TGTGCCAGCAGCTTAGCAGGGGTCCAACGCACAGATACGCAGTATTTT. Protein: CASSLAGVQRTDTQYF.